This T cell receptor (beta chain) derives from a study of blood T cell repertoires in COVID-19. Study in general: The United States, Italy and Spain were the sources of the acute and convalescent COVID-19 samples. PBMCs, B-cell-depleted T cells, or T cells were the source of the cDNA or gDNA that made up the material.

Seattle enrolled patients during active infection and tracked them longitudinally. Authors' data handling: Reference gene primer amplification yielded estimated nucleated cell counts. The repertoire was sequenced with immunoSEQ multiplex PCR; TCRdb's copy has only in-frame clones and lacks some. That table furnishes V, J and clone size, whereas the DNA furnished D and trimming. Of 200,000 to 250,000 clones listed, 83% are singletons. CDR1 is MNHEY and CDR2 is SVGAGI in the germline V gene. Trimming took 2 bases from V and 5 from J, leaving 15 bases between them. There are 15 residues in the CDR3. The clonotype originates from a woman in her 30s with COVID-19, enrolled during active disease. The specimen was peripheral blood. V is TRBV6-5 and J is TRBJ2-5, with D perhaps matching TRBD2 (6 bases). DNA of the CDR3: TGTGCCAGCAGTTACGACGGGGGTATTCGTGAGACCCAGTACTTC. Residues: CASSYDGGIRETQYF.